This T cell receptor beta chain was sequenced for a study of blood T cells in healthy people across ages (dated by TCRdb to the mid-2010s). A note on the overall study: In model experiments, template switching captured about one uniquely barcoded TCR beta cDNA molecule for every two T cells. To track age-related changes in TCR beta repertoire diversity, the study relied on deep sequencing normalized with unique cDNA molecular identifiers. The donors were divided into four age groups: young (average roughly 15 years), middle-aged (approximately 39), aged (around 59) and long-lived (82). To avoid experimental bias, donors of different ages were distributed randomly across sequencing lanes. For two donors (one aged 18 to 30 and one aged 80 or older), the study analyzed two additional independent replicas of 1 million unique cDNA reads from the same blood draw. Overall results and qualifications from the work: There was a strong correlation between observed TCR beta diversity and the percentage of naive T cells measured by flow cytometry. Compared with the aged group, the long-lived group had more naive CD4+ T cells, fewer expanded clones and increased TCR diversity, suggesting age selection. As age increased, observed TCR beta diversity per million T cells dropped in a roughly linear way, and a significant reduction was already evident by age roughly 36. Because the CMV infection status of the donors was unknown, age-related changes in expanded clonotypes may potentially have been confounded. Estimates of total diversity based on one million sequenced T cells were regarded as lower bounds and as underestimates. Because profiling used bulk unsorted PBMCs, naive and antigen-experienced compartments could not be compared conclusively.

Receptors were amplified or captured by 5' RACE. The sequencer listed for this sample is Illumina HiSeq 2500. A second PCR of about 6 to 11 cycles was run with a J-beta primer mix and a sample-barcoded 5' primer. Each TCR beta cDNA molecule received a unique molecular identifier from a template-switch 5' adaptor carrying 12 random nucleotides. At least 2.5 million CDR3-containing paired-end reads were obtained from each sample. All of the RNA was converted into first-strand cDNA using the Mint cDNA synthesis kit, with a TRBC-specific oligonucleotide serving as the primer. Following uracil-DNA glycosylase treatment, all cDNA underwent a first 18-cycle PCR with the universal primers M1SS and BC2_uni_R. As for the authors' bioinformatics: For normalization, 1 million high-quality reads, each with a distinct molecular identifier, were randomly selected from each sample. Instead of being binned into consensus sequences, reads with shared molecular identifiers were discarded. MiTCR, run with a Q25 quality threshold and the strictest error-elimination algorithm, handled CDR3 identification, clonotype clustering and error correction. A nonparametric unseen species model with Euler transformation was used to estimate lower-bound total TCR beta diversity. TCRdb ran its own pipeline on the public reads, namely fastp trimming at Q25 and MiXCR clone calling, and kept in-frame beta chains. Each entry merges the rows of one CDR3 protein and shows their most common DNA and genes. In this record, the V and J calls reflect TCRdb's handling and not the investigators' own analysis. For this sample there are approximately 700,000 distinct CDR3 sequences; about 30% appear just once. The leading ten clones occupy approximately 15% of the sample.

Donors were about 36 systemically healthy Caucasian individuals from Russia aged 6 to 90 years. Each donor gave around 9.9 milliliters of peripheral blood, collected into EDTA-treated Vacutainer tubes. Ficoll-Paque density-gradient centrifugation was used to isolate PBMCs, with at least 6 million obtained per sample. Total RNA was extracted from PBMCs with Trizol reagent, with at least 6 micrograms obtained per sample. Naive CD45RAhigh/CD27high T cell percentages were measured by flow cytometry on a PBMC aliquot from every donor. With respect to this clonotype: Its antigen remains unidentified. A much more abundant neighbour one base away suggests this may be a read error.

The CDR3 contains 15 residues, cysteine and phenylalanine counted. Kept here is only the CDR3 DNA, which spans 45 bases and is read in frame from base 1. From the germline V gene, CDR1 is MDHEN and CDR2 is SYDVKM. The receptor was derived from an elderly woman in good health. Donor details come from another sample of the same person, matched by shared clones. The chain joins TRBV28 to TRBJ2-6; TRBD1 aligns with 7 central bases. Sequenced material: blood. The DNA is TGTACCAGCACCCGAGGACAGGCTGGGGGCAACGTCCTGACTTTC. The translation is CTSTRGQAGGNVLTF.